The rows below give T cell receptor beta chains drawn from one sample of a study of blood T cell repertoires in COVID-19. Measured with immunoSEQ multiplex PCR; TCRdb has only the in-frame clones, and not every one. The data show about 240,000 clones, with about 82% seen just once and more than 9% held by the top ten. Sample: peripheral blood. These receptors came from a man of 80 years or more with acute or convalescent COVID-19. CDR3s include the opening cysteine and the closing phenylalanine or tryptophan. D genes are given only for firm matches. The size of a clone is reported for some rows only, either as once, few or many, or as a class for expanded clones.

d_call j_call v_call clone_size cdr3_nt cdr3_aa
. TRBJ2-6 TRBV28 . TGTGCCAGCAGTTTCCAACCCGGGACTGGGGCCAACGTCCTGACTTTC CASSFQPGTGANVLTF
TRBD1 TRBJ1-4 TRBV4-1 . TGCGCCAGCAGCTTAACCGGGACAGGGAACGAAAAACTGTTTTTT CASSLTGTGNEKLFF
TRBD1 TRBJ2-7 TRBV6-5 . TGTGCCACCTGGGAAGGGGGCCGGTACGAGCAGTACTTC CATWEGGRYEQYF
. TRBJ1-1 TRBV7-3 . TGTGCCAGCAGCCCTCCGGGGGGGGCGCGAAACACTGAAGCTTTCTTT CASSPPGGARNTEAFF
. TRBJ1-6 TRBV7-6 . TGTGCCAGCAGCTTGGAGCGGGGGGCTAATTCACCCCTCCACTTT CASSLERGANSPLHF
TRBD2 TRBJ2-5 TRBV5-8 . TGTGCCAGCAGCTGGGGTCCTAGCGGGTGGAACCAAGAGACCCAGTACTTC CASSWGPSGWNQETQYF
. TRBJ2-7 TRBV3-1/TRBV3-2 . TGTGCCAGCAGCGTTGGGCAGGGTCCCTACGAGCAGTACTTC CASSVGQGPYEQYF
TRBD2 TRBJ2-3 TRBV2 . TGTGCCAGCAAGCGGGGCCGCACAGATACGCAGTATTTT CASKRGRTDTQYF
TRBD1 TRBJ1-5 TRBV6-6 many TGTGCCAGCAGGTCAGGGACAGGGGGCTCCAATCAGCCCCAGCATTTT CASRSGTGGSNQPQHF
. TRBJ2-1 TRBV29-1 . TGCAGCGTTGATCGAGGTAGCTCCTACAATGAGCAGTTCTTC CSVDRGSSYNEQFF
. TRBJ1-4 TRBV3-1/TRBV3-2 few TGTGCCAGCAGCCCCCCCCGGGCGGGGACTCGATCGGGAAAACTGTTTTTT CASSPPRAGTRSGKLFF
TRBD1 TRBJ1-5 TRBV28 . TGTGCCAGCAGTTCCGGGACAGGACTCTTCGGCAATCAGCCCCAGCATTTT CASSSGTGLFGNQPQHF
TRBD1 TRBJ1-5 TRBV28 . TGTGCCAGCAGCCCGACAGGGGGCTTCCAGCCCCAGCATTTT CASSPTGGFQPQHF
TRBD2 TRBJ2-1 TRBV6-2/TRBV6-3 . TGTGCCAGCAGTTACGCTAGCGGGGCGAGCTCCTACAATGAGCAGTTCTTC CASSYASGASSYNEQFF
. TRBJ1-5 TRBV6-5 . TGTGCCAGCAGTTCGGGACTTCCAAGCAATCAGCCCCAGCATTTT CASSSGLPSNQPQHF
. TRBJ1-1 TRBV6-5 . TGTGCCAGCAGTACCCGACAGCTGAACACTGAAGCTTTCTTT CASSTRQLNTEAFF
. TRBJ2-1 TRBV7-3 . TGTGCCAGCAGCTTAATCTACTTCTTC CASSLIYFF
. TRBJ2-2 TRBV6-5 . TGTGCCAGCAGTTACCCCAGGGAGAACACCGGGGAGCTGTTTTTT CASSYPRENTGELFF
TRBD1 TRBJ1-2 TRBV28 . TGTGCCAGCAGTTTTGGACAGGCCGGCTACACCTTC CASSFGQAGYTF
. TRBJ2-7 TRBV5-4 . TGTGCCAGCAGCCCGGGACACCCACCGAGGGAGCAGTACTTC CASSPGHPPREQYF